This TCR beta chain originates from a study of blood T cell repertoires in COVID-19. Clones were read by immunoSEQ multiplex PCR, and TCRdb kept only the in-frame ones, dropping some. Here the sample spans over 200,000 clones, about four fifths being singletons. V dropped 0 bases and J dropped 1 base, with 10 bases sitting between them. This CDR3 has 15 residues. Per germline, CDR1 SGHDT and CDR2 YYEEEE. This clone was picked up one time. The receptor's source is a woman aged 40 to 50 with active or convalescent COVID-19. This chain links TRBV5-6 with TRBJ1-1, with D hard to call. The sample taken for sequencing was peripheral blood. As DNA, the CDR3 is TGTGCCAGCAGCTTGGGGAGGACGGGGAACACTGAAGCTTTCTTT. Protein product: CASSLGRTGNTEAFF.